The 3 T cell receptor beta chains below were found in one sample sequenced in a study of T cells in Graves' hyperthyroidism and ophthalmopathy. It was RNA transcripts that yielded the amplified TCR beta CDR3 regions. A set of HTBI primers served as the primers for a first-round RT-PCR of the TCR CDR3. TCRdb re-derived calls from the multiplex PCR reads in MiXCR, one entry per CDR3 protein. The sample has about half a million distinct CDR3 sequences, around 21% seen once. The sample taken for sequencing was blood. The receptor set was obtained from a man aged 18 to 30 with Graves' hyperthyroidism.

With regard to this clonotype: With a much larger clone just one base away, this may be a read error. The rearrangement links TRBV12-3 or TRBV12-4 to TRBJ2-2; a weak D match, TRBD2 (5 bases). The CDR3 has 15 amino acids. The CDR3 DNA follows: TGTGCCAGCAGTTTAAATAGGCAGCACACCGGGGAGCTGTGTTTT. Protein sequence: CASSLNRQHTGELCF.

This clonotype was seen at least ten times. The V and J genes are TRBV28 and TRBJ2-7, with 11 bases identical to TRBD2. V dropped 5 bases and J dropped 3; count of bases not matched to a gene: 6. CDR3 length: 15 residues. The germline CDR1 and CDR2 sequences are MDHEN and SYDVKM. The CDR3 reads CASSPGTSGDYEQYF. The CDR3 DNA sequence: TGTGCCAGCAGTCCAGGGACTAGCGGAGACTACGAGCAGTACTTC.

This clonotype was seen at least ten times. The chain combines TRBV12-3 or TRBV12-4 with TRBJ2-5; 14 bases line up with TRBD2. The CDR3 has 15 residues. The V segment lost 4 bases and the J segment 5 bases; nucleotides outside the gene matches: 3. CDR3: CASSWTSGGSETQYF. CDR3 nucleotide sequence: TGTGCCAGCAGTTGGACTAGCGGGGGGTCTGAGACCCAGTACTTC.